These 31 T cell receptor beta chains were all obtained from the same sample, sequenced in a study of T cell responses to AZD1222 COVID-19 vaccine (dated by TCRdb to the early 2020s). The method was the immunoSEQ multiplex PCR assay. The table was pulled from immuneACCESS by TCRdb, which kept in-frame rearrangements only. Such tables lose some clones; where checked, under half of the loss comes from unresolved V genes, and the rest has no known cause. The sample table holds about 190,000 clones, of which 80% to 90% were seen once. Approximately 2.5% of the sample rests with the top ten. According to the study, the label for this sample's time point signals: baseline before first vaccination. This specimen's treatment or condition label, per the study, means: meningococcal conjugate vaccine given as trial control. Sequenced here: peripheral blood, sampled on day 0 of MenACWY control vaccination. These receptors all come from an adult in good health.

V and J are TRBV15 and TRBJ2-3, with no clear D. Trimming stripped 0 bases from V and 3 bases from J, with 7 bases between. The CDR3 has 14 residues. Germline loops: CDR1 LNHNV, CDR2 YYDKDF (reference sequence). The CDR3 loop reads CATSRDQKTDTQYF. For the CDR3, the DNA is TGTGCCACCAGCAGAGATCAGAAGACAGATACGCAGTATTTT. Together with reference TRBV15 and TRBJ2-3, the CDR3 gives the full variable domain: DAMVIQNPRYQVTQFGKPVTLSCSQTLNHNVMYWYQQKSSQAPKLLFHYYDKDFNNEADTPDNFQSRRPNTSFCFLDIRSPGLGDTAMYLCATSRDQKTDTQYFGPGTRLTVL.

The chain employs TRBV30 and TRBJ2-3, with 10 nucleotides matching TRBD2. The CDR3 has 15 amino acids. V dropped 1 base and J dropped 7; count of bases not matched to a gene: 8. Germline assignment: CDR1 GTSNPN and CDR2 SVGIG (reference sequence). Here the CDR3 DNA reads TGTGCCTGGAGTGAGCGGGGGGGGGCGAGGAATACGCAGTATTTT. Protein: CAWSERGGARNTQYF.

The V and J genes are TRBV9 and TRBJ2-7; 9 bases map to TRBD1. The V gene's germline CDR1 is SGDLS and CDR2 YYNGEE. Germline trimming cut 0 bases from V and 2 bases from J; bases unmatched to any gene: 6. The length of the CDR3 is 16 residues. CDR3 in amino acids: CASSVAPGQGTYEQYF. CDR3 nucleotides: TGTGCCAGCAGCGTAGCTCCGGGACAGGGTACCTACGAGCAGTACTTC.

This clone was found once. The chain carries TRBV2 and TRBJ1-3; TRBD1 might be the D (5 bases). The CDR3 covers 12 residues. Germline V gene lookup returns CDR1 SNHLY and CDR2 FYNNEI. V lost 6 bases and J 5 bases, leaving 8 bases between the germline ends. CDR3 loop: CASRDNRNTIYF. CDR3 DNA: TGTGCCAGCAGGGACAACAGAAACACCATATATTTT.

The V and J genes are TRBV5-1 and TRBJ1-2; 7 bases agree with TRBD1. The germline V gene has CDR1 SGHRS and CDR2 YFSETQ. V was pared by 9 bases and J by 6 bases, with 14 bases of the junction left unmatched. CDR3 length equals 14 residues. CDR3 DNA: TGCGCCACCCCCTGGACAGGTCAACATCATGGCTACACCTTC. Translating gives CATPWTGQHHGYTF.

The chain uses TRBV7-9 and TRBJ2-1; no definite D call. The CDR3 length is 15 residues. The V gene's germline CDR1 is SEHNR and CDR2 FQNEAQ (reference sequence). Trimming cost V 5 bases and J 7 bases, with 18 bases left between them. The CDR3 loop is CASSPASIGTNEQFF. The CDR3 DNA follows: TGTGCCAGCAGCCCCGCTAGTATAGGTACAAATGAGCAGTTCTTC.

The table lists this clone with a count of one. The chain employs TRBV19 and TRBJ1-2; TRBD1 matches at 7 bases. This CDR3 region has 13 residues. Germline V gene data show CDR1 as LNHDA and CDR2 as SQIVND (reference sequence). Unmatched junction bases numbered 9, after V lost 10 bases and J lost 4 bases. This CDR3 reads CATQLTGSYGYTF. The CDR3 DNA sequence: TGTGCCACCCAACTGACAGGGTCCTATGGCTACACCTTC.

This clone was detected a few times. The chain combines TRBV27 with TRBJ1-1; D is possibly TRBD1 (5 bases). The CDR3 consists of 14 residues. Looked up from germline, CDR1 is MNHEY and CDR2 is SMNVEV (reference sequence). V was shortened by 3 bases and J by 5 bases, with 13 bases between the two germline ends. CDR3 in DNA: TGTGCCAGCAGTTTTGGGAGGGGTGGGACTGAAGCTTTCTTT. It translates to CASSFGRGGTEAFF.

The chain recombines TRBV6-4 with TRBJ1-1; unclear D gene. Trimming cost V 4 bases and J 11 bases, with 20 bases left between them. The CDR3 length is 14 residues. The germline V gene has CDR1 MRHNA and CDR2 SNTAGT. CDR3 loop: CASSASPGQGWAFF. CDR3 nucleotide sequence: TGTGCCAGCAGTGCCTCCCCGGGCCAAGGTTGGGCTTTCTTT.

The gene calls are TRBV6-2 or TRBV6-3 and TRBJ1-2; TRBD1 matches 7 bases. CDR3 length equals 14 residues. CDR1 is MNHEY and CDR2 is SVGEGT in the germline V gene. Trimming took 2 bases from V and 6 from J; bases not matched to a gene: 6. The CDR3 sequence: CASSYKGTVNGYTF. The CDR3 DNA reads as TGTGCCAGCAGTTACAAGGGGACAGTTAATGGCTACACCTTC.

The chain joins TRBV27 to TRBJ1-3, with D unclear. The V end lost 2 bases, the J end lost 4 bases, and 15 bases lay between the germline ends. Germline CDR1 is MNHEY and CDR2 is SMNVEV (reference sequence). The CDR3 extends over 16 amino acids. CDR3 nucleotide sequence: TGTGCCAGCAGTTTACCACAAGGCAGATTCGGAAACACCATATATTTT. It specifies CASSLPQGRFGNTIYF.

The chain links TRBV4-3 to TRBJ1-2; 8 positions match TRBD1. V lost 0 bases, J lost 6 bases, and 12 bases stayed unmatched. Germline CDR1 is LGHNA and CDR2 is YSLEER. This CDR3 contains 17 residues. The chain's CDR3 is CASSQESLGRGRHGYTF. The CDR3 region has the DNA TGCGCCAGCAGCCAAGAGAGCCTCGGCAGGGGGCGGCATGGCTACACCTTC.

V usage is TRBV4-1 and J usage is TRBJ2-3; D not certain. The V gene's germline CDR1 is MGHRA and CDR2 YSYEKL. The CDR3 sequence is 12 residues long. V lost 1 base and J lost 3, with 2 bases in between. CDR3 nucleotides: TGCGCCAGCAGCCAAGTTACAGATACGCAGTATTTT. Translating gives CASSQVTDTQYF.

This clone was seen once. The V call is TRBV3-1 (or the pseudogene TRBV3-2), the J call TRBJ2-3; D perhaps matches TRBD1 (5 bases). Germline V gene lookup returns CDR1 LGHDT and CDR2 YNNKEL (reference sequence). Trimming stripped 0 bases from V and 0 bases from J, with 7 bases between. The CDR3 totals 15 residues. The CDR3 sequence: CASSQEQGSTDTQYF. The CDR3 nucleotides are TGTGCCAGCAGCCAAGAGCAGGGTAGCACAGATACGCAGTATTTT.

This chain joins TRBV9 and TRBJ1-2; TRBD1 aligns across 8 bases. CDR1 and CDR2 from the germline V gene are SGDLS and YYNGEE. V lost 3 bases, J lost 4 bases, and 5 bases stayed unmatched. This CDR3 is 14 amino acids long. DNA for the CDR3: TGTGCCAGCAGCGGCAGGGGGCTTCTCTATGGCTACACCTTC. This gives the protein CASSGRGLLYGYTF.

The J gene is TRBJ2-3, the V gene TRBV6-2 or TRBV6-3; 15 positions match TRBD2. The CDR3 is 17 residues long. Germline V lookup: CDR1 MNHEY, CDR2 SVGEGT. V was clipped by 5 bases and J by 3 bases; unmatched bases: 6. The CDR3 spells CASSDPGLAGGTDTQYF. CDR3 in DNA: TGTGCCAGCAGTGACCCGGGACTAGCGGGAGGAACAGATACGCAGTATTTT.

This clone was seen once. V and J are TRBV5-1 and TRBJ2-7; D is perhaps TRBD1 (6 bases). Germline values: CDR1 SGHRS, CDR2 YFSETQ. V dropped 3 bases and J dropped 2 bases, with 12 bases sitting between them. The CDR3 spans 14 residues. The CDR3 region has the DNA TGCGCCAGCAGCTCCCAACAGGGAACCTACGAGCAGTACTTC. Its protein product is CASSSQQGTYEQYF. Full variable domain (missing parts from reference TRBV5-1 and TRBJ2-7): KAGVTQTPRYLIKTRGQQVTLSCSPISGHRSVSWYQQTPGQGLQFLFEYFSETQRNKGNFPGRFSGRQFSNSRSEMNVSTLELGDSALYLCASSSQQGTYEQYFGPGTRLTVT.

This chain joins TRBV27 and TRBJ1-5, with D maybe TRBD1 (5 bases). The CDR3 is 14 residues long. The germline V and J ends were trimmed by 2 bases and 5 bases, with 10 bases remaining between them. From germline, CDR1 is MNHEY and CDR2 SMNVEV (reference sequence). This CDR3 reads CASSLIGGDQPQHF. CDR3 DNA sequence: TGTGCCAGCAGTTTAATTGGGGGGGATCAGCCCCAGCATTTT.

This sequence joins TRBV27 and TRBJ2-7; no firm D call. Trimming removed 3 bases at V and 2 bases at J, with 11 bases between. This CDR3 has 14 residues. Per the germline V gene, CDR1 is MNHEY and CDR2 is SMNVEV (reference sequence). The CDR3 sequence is CASSFSGRTYEQYF. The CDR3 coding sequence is TGTGCCAGCAGTTTCTCCGGCAGAACCTACGAGCAGTACTTC.

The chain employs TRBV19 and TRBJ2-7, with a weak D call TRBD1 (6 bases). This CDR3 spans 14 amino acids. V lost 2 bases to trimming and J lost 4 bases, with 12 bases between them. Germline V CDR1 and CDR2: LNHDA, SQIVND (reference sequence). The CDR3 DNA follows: TGTGCCAGTAGTATATCATGGGGGCAATACGAGCAGTACTTC. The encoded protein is CASSISWGQYEQYF.

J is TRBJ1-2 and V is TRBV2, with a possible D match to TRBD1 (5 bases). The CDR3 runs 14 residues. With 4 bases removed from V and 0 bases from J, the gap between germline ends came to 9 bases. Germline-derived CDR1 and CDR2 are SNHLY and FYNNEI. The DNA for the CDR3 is TGTGCCAGCAGTGGATCAGGGACTAACTATGGCTACACCTTC. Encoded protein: CASSGSGTNYGYTF.

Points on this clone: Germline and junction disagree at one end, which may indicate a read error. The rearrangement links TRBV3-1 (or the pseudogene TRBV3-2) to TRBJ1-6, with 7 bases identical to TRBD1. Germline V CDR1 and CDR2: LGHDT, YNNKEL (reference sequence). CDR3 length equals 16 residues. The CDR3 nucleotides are TGTGCCAACAGCATCACAGGGGTCGCATCTAATTCACCCCTCCACTTT. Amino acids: CANSITGVASNSPLHF.

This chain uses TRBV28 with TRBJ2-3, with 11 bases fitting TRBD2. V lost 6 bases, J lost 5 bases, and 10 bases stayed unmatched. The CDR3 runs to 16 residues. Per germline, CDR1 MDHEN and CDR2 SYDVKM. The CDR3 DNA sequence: TGTGCCAGCAGCGTAGCGGGAGGGTCGATGGTAGATACGCAGTATTTT. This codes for CASSVAGGSMVDTQYF.

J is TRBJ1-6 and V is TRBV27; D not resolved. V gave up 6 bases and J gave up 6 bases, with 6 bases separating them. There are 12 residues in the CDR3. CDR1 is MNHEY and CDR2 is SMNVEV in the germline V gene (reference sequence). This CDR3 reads CASRGSNSPLHF. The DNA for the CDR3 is TGTGCCAGCAGGGGAAGTAATTCACCCCTCCACTTT.

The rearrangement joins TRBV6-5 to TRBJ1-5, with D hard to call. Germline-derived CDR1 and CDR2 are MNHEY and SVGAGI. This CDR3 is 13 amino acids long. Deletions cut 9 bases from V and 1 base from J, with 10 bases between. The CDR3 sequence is CASRTDSNQPQHF. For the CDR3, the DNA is TGTGCCAGTAGGACGGACAGCAATCAGCCCCAGCATTTT.

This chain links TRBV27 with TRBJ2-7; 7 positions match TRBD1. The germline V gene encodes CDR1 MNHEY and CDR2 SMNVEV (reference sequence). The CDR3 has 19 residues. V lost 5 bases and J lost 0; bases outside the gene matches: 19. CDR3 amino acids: CASSIPYGTDELSSYEQYF. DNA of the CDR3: TGTGCCAGCAGTATTCCATACGGGACAGACGAACTAAGCTCCTACGAGCAGTACTTC.

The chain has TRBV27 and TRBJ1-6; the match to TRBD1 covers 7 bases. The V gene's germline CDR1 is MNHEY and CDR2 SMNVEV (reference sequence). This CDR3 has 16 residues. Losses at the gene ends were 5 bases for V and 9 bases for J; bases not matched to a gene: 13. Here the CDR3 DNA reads TGTGCCAGCAGTCCCGTCACCGGGACAGCGAGTTCACCCCTCCACTTT. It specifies CASSPVTGTASSPLHF.

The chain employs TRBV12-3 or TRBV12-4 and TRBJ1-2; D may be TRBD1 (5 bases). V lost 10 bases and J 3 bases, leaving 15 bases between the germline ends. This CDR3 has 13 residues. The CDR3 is CAIPGGDYYGYTF. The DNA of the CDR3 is TGTGCCATCCCTGGAGGGGATTACTATGGCTACACCTTC.

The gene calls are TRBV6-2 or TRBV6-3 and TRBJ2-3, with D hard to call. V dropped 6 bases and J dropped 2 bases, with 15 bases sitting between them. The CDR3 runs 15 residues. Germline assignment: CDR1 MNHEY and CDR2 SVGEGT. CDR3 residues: CASSPGYPLTDTQYF. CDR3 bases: TGTGCCAGCAGCCCCGGGTACCCCCTCACAGATACGCAGTATTTT.

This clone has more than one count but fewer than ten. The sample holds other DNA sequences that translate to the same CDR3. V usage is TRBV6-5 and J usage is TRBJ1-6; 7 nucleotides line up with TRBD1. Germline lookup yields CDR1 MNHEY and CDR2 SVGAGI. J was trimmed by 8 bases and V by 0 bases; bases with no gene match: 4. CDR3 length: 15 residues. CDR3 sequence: CASSYSRTGDSPLHF. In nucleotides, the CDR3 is TGTGCCAGCAGTTACTCCCGAACAGGGGATTCACCCCTCCACTTT.

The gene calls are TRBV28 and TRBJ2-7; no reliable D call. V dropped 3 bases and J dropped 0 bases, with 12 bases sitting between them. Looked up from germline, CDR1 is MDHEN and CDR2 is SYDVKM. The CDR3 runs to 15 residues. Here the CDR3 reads CASSLFARSSYEQYF. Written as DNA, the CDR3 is TGTGCCAGCAGTTTGTTCGCAAGGAGCTCCTACGAGCAGTACTTC.